Presented here are 20 T cell receptor beta chains from one specimen sequenced in a study of CD8 T cells in ankylosing spondylitis. MiXCR, run by TCRdb on the 5' RACE reads, gives a single entry per CDR3 protein. The sample carries under 200,000 distinct CDR3 sequences, roughly 10% recorded once. The sample comprised blood, either unsorted or a sorted T cell fraction (not recorded which). These receptors came from a male donor with ankylosing spondylitis or in good health (not recorded which).

Ten or more counts support this clonotype. The chain joins TRBV20-1 to TRBJ2-7; TRBD2 aligns across 8 bases. The CDR3 totals 14 residues. Germline loops: CDR1 DFQATT, CDR2 SNEGSKA (reference sequence). Trimming took 3 bases from V and 0 from J; bases not matched to a gene: 4. The CDR3 loop is CSASSGVYSYEQYF. CDR3 nucleotides: TGCAGTGCTAGTAGCGGGGTTTACTCCTACGAGCAGTACTTC.

This clonotype was observed a handful of times. The chain has TRBV3-1 and TRBJ2-2; a possible D gene is TRBD1 (6 bases). Germline assignment: CDR1 LGHDT and CDR2 YNNKEL (reference sequence). The CDR3 extends over 15 amino acids. V lost 4 bases to trimming and J lost 5 bases, with 14 bases between them. CDR3 sequence (DNA): TGTGCCAGCAGCCTACAGGGCGGCGGGACCGGGGAGCTGTTTTTT. This encodes CASSLQGGGTGELFF.

There are many counts of this clonotype. The V and J genes are TRBV7-8 and TRBJ2-2; TRBD1 aligns across 7 bases. The trim removed 7 bases at V and 4 bases at J, leaving 12 bases unmatched. Germline-derived CDR1 and CDR2 are SGHVS and FQNEAQ. The CDR3 runs 16 residues. CDR3 amino acids: CASTISTGDSTGELFF. CDR3 bases: TGTGCCAGCACAATTTCTACAGGGGACAGCACCGGGGAGCTGTTTTTT.

This clonotype was counted many times. This chain links TRBV7-9 with TRBJ2-3; D unresolved. CDR1 is SEHNR, CDR2 FQNEAQ, per germline (reference sequence). V lost 1 base and J 0 bases, leaving 5 bases between the germline ends. This CDR3 is 14 amino acids long. CDR3 residues: CASSLVGSTDTQYF. The CDR3 nucleotides are TGTGCCAGCAGCTTAGTCGGGAGCACAGATACGCAGTATTTT.

Many counts were recorded for this clonotype. This sequence joins TRBV5-1 and TRBJ2-3; 8 positions agree with TRBD1. The CDR3 runs to 14 residues. Losses at the gene ends were 4 bases for V and 4 bases for J; bases not matched to a gene: 5. Germline CDR1 reads SGHRS; CDR2 reads YFSETQ. As DNA, the CDR3 is TGCGCCAGCAGCGAAAGGACAGGGCCAGATACGCAGTATTTT. Its protein product is CASSERTGPDTQYF.

This clonotype was found a few times. The rearrangement joins TRBV5-1 to TRBJ1-1; weak D call: TRBD1 (6 bases). V lost 1 base, J lost 2 bases, and 9 bases lay in between. Per the germline V gene, CDR1 is SGHRS and CDR2 is YFSETQ. The CDR3 extends over 14 amino acids. This CDR3 reads CASSLTGINTEAFF. DNA for the CDR3: TGCGCCAGCAGCTTGACAGGGATCAACACTGAAGCTTTCTTT. Looking up the rest from reference TRBV5-1 and TRBJ1-1 gives the full variable domain: KAGVTQTPRYLIKTRGQQVTLSCSPISGHRSVSWYQQTPGQGLQFLFEYFSETQRNKGNFPGRFSGRQFSNSRSEMNVSTLELGDSALYLCASSLTGINTEAFFGQGTRLTVV.

This clonotype appeared many times. The chain links TRBV29-1 to TRBJ1-1; D might be TRBD1 (5 bases). Per the germline V gene, CDR1 is SQVTM and CDR2 is ANQGSEA. The CDR3 contains 10 residues. The V end lost 6 bases, the J end lost 6 bases, and 8 bases lay between the germline ends. As DNA, the CDR3 is TGCAGCGTGCAGGGAGCTGAAGCTTTCTTT. Encoded protein: CSVQGAEAFF.

In this sample, this clonotype turned up many times. The chain has TRBV5-1 and TRBJ1-1; D gene uncertain. Germline lookup yields CDR1 SGHRS and CDR2 YFSETQ. V was clipped by 0 bases and J by 4 bases, with 10 bases between them. The CDR3 is 14 amino acids. The CDR3 region is CASSLGSPLTEAFF. The CDR3 coding sequence is TGCGCCAGCAGCTTGGGCAGTCCTCTCACTGAAGCTTTCTTT.

This clonotype has a handful of counts. V and J are TRBV7-9 and TRBJ2-2, with TRBD1 as a possible D gene (6 bases). V lost 1 base, J lost 1 base, and 10 bases lay in between. CDR1 is SEHNR, CDR2 FQNEAQ, per germline (reference sequence). The CDR3 consists of 16 residues. The CDR3 DNA sequence: TGTGCCAGCAGCTTAGTAAACAGGGAGAACACCGGGGAGCTGTTTTTT. It translates to CASSLVNRENTGELFF. The full variable domain, in which reference TRBV7-9 and TRBJ2-2 provide the parts outside the CDR3, is DTGVSQNPRHKITKRGQNVTFRCDPISEHNRLYWYRQTLGQGPEFLTYFQNEAQLEKSRLLSDRFSAERPKGSFSTLEIQRTEQGDSAMYLCASSLVNRENTGELFFGEGSRLTVL.

There are many counts of this clonotype. The rearrangement uses TRBV2 and TRBJ2-7; TRBD1 matches at 7 bases. The CDR3 has 13 amino acids. Germline-derived CDR1 and CDR2 are SNHLY and FYNNEI. Germline trimming cut 5 bases from V and 3 bases from J; bases unmatched to any gene: 4. As DNA, the CDR3 is TGTGCCAGCAGTCCTGGGACAGTCTACGAGCAGTACTTC. Protein: CASSPGTVYEQYF.

V and J are TRBV18 and TRBJ2-1, with TRBD2 matching 10 bases. The germline V gene has CDR1 KGHSH and CDR2 LQKENI. This CDR3 is 16 amino acids long. The J segment lost 1 base and the V segment lost 6 bases, leaving 6 bases of the junction unmatched. The CDR3 spells CASSRASGSSYNEQFF. In DNA form, the CDR3 reads TGTGCCAGCTCGCGGGCTAGCGGGAGTTCCTACAATGAGCAGTTCTTC. Full variable domain (missing parts from reference TRBV18 and TRBJ2-1): NAGVMQNPRHLVRRRGQEARLRCSPMKGHSHVYWYRQLPEEGLKFMVYLQKENIIDESGMPKERFSAEFPKEGPSILRIQQVVRGDSAAYFCASSRASGSSYNEQFFGPGTRLTVL.

This clonotype was observed many times. The chain combines TRBV5-1 with TRBJ1-3, with D possibly being TRBD1 (6 bases). CDR1 and CDR2 (germline): SGHRS, YFSETQ. This CDR3 comprises 17 residues. V dropped 3 bases and J dropped 4 bases, with 20 bases sitting between them. CDR3: CASSSDGQSGTGNTIYF. The CDR3 DNA follows: TGCGCCAGCAGCTCCGACGGACAGAGTGGGACCGGAAACACCATATATTTT. The whole variable domain, remainder taken from reference TRBV5-1 and TRBJ1-3, is KAGVTQTPRYLIKTRGQQVTLSCSPISGHRSVSWYQQTPGQGLQFLFEYFSETQRNKGNFPGRFSGRQFSNSRSEMNVSTLELGDSALYLCASSSDGQSGTGNTIYFGEGSWLTVV.

This clonotype has just a few counts. The CDR3 region is CATSDSGTFTDTQYF. CDR3 sequence (DNA): TGTGCCACCAGTGATAGCGGGACCTTCACAGATACGCAGTATTTT. This sequence joins TRBV24-1 and TRBJ2-3, with 7 bases identical to TRBD2. V gave up 3 bases and J gave up 2 bases; unmatched junction bases: 4. The CDR3 is 15 residues long. Germline loops: CDR1 KGHDR, CDR2 SFDVKD.

This clonotype was seen at least ten times. V usage is TRBV25-1 and J usage is TRBJ2-1; no reliable D call. This CDR3 region has 15 residues. V lost 3 bases and J 9 bases, leaving 18 bases between the germline ends. Germline CDR1 is MGHDK and CDR2 is SYGVNS. The CDR3 loop is CASSEDVSGTGEQFF. The CDR3 DNA sequence: TGTGCCAGCAGTGAGGACGTATCCGGCACGGGTGAGCAGTTCTTC.

This clonotype was observed at least ten times. The rearrangement uses TRBV25-1 and TRBJ2-7, with D perhaps matching TRBD1 or TRBD2 (5 bases each). V dropped 11 bases and J dropped 5 bases, with 13 bases sitting between them. CDR3 length equals 11 residues. Germline CDR1 and CDR2: MGHDK and SYGVNS. The CDR3 bases are TGTGCCGCAAGTCCGGGGCACGAGCAGTACTTC. Translated: CAASPGHEQYF.

This clonotype has just a few counts. The chain couples TRBV20-1 to TRBJ2-3; D possibly corresponds to TRBD2 (7 bases). V gave up 2 bases and J gave up 0 bases, with 15 bases separating them. Germline CDR1 reads DFQATT; CDR2 reads SNEGSKA (reference sequence). The CDR3 is made up of 16 amino acids. The CDR3 nucleotides are TGCAGTGCTAGACCCCGAGGGAGGGGGAGCACAGATACGCAGTATTTT. It yields the protein CSARPRGRGSTDTQYF.

The rearrangement uses TRBV20-1 and TRBJ2-1; 14 nucleotides agree with TRBD2. Germline trimming cut 2 bases from V and 9 bases from J; bases unmatched to any gene: 9. The CDR3 has 16 amino acids. Looked up from germline, CDR1 is DFQATT and CDR2 is SNEGSKA (reference sequence). In DNA form, the CDR3 reads TGCAGTGCTAGACTTGGGACTAGCGGGAGCGGTACTGAGCAGTTCTTC. This translates into CSARLGTSGSGTEQFF.

This chain joins TRBV20-1 and TRBJ2-5; TRBD2 matches at 11 bases. Per the germline V gene, CDR1 is DFQATT and CDR2 is SNEGSKA (reference sequence). V shed 2 bases and J 4 bases; nucleotides not matched to a gene: 9. This CDR3 contains 16 residues. CDR3 nucleotides: TGCAGTGCTAGACCCGTTAGCGGGAGGGCCTCAGAGACCCAGTACTTC. As protein: CSARPVSGRASETQYF.

This clonotype was seen a handful of times. The V call is TRBV29-1, the J call TRBJ2-1; 9 nucleotides match TRBD2. This CDR3 comprises 15 residues. V was clipped by 7 bases and J by 4 bases; unmatched bases: 11. CDR1 is SQVTM and CDR2 is ANQGSEA in the germline V gene. For the CDR3, the DNA is TGCAGCGCCGCAAGGGCGGGAGGGCCTTACAATGAGCAGTTCTTC. Translating gives CSAARAGGPYNEQFF.

This clonotype occurred a few times. The rearrangement links TRBV12-3 or TRBV12-4 to TRBJ2-1, with D perhaps TRBD2 (7 bases). The V gene lost 3 bases and the J gene lost 4 bases, with 19 bases spanning the gap. The CDR3 covers 17 residues. This CDR3 reads CASSFESAAGAYNEQFF. Written as DNA, the CDR3 is TGTGCCAGCAGTTTTGAAAGCGCGGCGGGGGCATACAATGAGCAGTTCTTC.